Listed here are 14 T cell receptor beta chains from one sample, sequenced in a study of cytomegalovirus exposure and HLA in healthy donors. Produced via immunoSEQ multiplex PCR; TCRdb's table is partial and in-frame only. The sample lists about 150,000 clones, roughly 90% seen once, with 4.5% to 5.5% in the top ten. What was sequenced was PBMCs. The source of these receptors is a young man in good health and CMV-seropositive.

V is TRBV7-9 and J is TRBJ2-7, with TRBD1 matching over 7 bases. The CDR3 is made up of 14 amino acids. Germline V gene data show CDR1 as SEHNR and CDR2 as FQNEAQ (reference sequence). V trimming: 5 bases; J trimming: 2 bases; junction bases outside the gene matches: 6. The CDR3 is CASSVEGGAYEQYF. CDR3 nucleotide sequence: TGTGCCAGCAGCGTGGAAGGGGGCGCCTACGAGCAGTACTTC.

This sequence joins TRBV7-9 and TRBJ1-4; 8 bases fit TRBD1. Germline V CDR1 and CDR2: SEHNR, FQNEAQ (reference sequence). The V gene end was trimmed by 1 base and the J gene end by 0 bases; junction bases not matched to a gene: 7. This CDR3 region has 18 residues. CDR3 coding DNA: TGTGCCAGCAGCTTAGTCGGGACAGGATTCACAACTAATGAAAAACTGTTTTTT. Protein: CASSLVGTGFTTNEKLFF.

The chain uses TRBV7-8 and TRBJ2-1; D not resolved. V gave up 4 bases and J gave up 0 bases, with 16 bases separating them. Germline values: CDR1 SGHVS, CDR2 FQNEAQ. This CDR3 is built from 17 residues. This chain's CDR3 is CASSSVWFPSSYNEQFF. CDR3 coding DNA: TGTGCCAGCAGCTCGGTGTGGTTCCCGAGCTCCTACAATGAGCAGTTCTTC.

The chain combines TRBV5-1 with TRBJ1-4, with D uncertain. Trimming removed 2 bases at V and 4 bases at J, with 6 bases between. The CDR3 is 13 residues long. From germline, CDR1 is SGHRS and CDR2 YFSETQ. CDR3 region: CASSFGDNEKLFF. In nucleotides, the CDR3 is TGCGCCAGCAGCTTCGGGGATAATGAAAAACTGTTTTTT.

The rearrangement joins TRBV18 to TRBJ1-5; 10 bases align to TRBD1. This CDR3 spans 17 amino acids. In germline, CDR1 is KGHSH, CDR2 LQKENI. After removal of 3 bases from V and 0 bases from J, the junction contained 5 bases not matched to a gene. The CDR3, as DNA: TGTGCCAGCTCACCGGGGACAGGGGAGGCTAGCAATCAGCCCCAGCATTTT. Translation gives CASSPGTGEASNQPQHF.

CDR3 bases: TGTGCCAGCAGCTTCCCGACGGGATGGTCATACAATGAGCAGTTCTTC. Its protein is CASSFPTGWSYNEQFF. This chain connects TRBV7-6 to TRBJ2-1; a weak D match, TRBD2 (5 bases). V lost 3 bases to trimming and J lost 4 bases, with 16 bases between them. The CDR3 covers 16 residues. The germline CDR1 and CDR2 sequences are SGHVS and FNYEAQ. Full variable domain (missing parts from reference TRBV7-6 and TRBJ2-1): GAGVSQSPRYKVTKRGQDVALRCDPISGHVSLYWYRQALGQGPEFLTYFNYEAQQDKSGLPNDRFSAERPEGSISTLTIQRTEQRDSAMYRCASSFPTGWSYNEQFFGPGTRLTVL.

This chain joins TRBV5-1 and TRBJ2-5; 9 bases are a match to TRBD2. From germline, CDR1 is SGHRS and CDR2 YFSETQ. CDR3 length: 16 residues. J gave up 2 bases and V 3 bases, and 8 bases lay outside the gene matches. CDR3 protein: CASSSLTSGTQETQYF. The CDR3 DNA is TGCGCCAGCAGCTCCTTGACTAGCGGAACACAAGAGACCCAGTACTTC.

The chain uses TRBV7-6 and TRBJ2-5; TRBD1 matches 8 bases. Germline CDR1 SGHVS, CDR2 FNYEAQ. This CDR3 has 16 amino acids. The V segment lost 0 bases and the J segment 4 bases; nucleotides outside the gene matches: 7. The CDR3 DNA is TGTGCCAGCAGCTTAGCTCCCCAGGGGGCGGGAGAGACCCAGTACTTC. Encoded protein: CASSLAPQGAGETQYF.

This chain joins TRBV18 and TRBJ1-5; 8 bases line up with TRBD1. Germline values: CDR1 KGHSH, CDR2 LQKENI. Trimming took 1 base from V and 3 from J; bases not matched to a gene: 2. This CDR3 has 15 residues. CDR3 in amino acids: CASSPRQGYNQPQHF. The CDR3 DNA reads as TGTGCCAGCTCACCACGACAGGGGTACAATCAGCCCCAGCATTTT.

V and J are TRBV5-1 and TRBJ2-1, with 10 bases lining up with TRBD2. This CDR3 region has 16 residues. The V gene end was trimmed by 3 bases and the J gene end by 3 bases; junction bases not matched to a gene: 6. Germline lookup yields CDR1 SGHRS and CDR2 YFSETQ. Here the CDR3 reads CASSSGERGGYNEQFF. CDR3 DNA sequence: TGCGCCAGCAGCTCTGGGGAGCGGGGGGGCTACAATGAGCAGTTCTTC.

The chain employs TRBV7-9 and TRBJ2-6, with 9 bases fitting TRBD1. Germline CDR1 reads SEHNR; CDR2 reads FQNEAQ (reference sequence). The CDR3 covers 18 residues. Trimming cost V 5 bases and J 0 bases; bases outside gene matches: 8. CDR3 DNA sequence: TGTGCCAGCAGCCCAGGACAGGGACAGGGCTCTGGGGCCAACGTCCTGACTTTC. Its protein is CASSPGQGQGSGANVLTF.

The CDR3 region has the DNA TGTGCCAGCAGTTTATCAGCGGGGGGGCTCGGAGATACGCAGTATTTT. This translates into CASSLSAGGLGDTQYF. V usage is TRBV28 and J usage is TRBJ2-3; 10 nucleotides match TRBD2. Germline CDR1 reads MDHEN; CDR2 reads SYDVKM. The J segment lost 5 bases and the V segment lost 1 base, leaving 6 bases of the junction unmatched. The CDR3 totals 16 residues. Full variable domain (missing parts from reference TRBV28 and TRBJ2-3): DVKVTQSSRYLVKRTGEKVFLECVQDMDHENMFWYRQDPGLGLRLIYFSYDVKMKEKGDIPEGYSVSREKKERFSLILESASTNQTSMYLCASSLSAGGLGDTQYFGPGTRLTVL.

The CDR3 protein is CASSLTSGRLDTQYF. The CDR3, as DNA: TGCGCCAGCAGCCTGACTAGCGGGAGATTAGATACGCAGTATTTT. The chain combines TRBV5-1 with TRBJ2-3, with 12 positions matching TRBD2. This CDR3 comprises 15 residues. Per the germline V gene, CDR1 is SGHRS and CDR2 is YFSETQ. V lost 4 bases to trimming and J lost 5 bases; unmatched junction nucleotides: 5.

This clone was counted between two and nine times. The same CDR3 also results from other DNA sequences found in this sample. This chain links TRBV7-9 with TRBJ1-6, with 9 nucleotides matching TRBD1. Germline V gene sequence: CDR1 SEHNR, CDR2 FQNEAQ (reference sequence). Trimming at V came to 5 bases and at J to 10 bases, leaving 3 bases not matched to a gene. The length of the CDR3 is 13 residues. Here the CDR3 DNA reads TGTGCCAGCAGCCAAACAGGGGGCTCACCCCTCCACTTT. It translates to CASSQTGGSPLHF.